This T cell receptor beta chain comes out of a study of monozygotic twins with cystic fibrosis. Study-wide results and limits: Nucleotide-identical clonotype sharing was significantly higher within monozygotic CF twin pairs than between unrelated CF individuals. Co-twins had the most similar V usage for 13 of 16 pairs, J for 8.

TCRdb's copy holds only in-frame clones and misses some; the assay was immunoSEQ multiplex PCR. Of 30,000 to 35,000 clones in the sample, 80% to 95% are singletons; the top ten hold under 1%. A few counts support this clone. The antigen remains undetermined. CDR1 and CDR2 (germline): MNHEY, SMNVEV (reference sequence). The CDR3 totals 12 residues. The V end was cut by 0 bases, the J end by 4 bases, with 4 bases between. The sample comprised blood. The rearrangement joins TRBV27 to TRBJ2-7; unclear D gene. The receptor's source is a girl aged 2-15 years with cystic fibrosis. This CDR3 reads CASSLSGYEQYF. For the CDR3, the DNA is TGTGCCAGCAGTTTATCAGGTTACGAGCAGTACTTC.